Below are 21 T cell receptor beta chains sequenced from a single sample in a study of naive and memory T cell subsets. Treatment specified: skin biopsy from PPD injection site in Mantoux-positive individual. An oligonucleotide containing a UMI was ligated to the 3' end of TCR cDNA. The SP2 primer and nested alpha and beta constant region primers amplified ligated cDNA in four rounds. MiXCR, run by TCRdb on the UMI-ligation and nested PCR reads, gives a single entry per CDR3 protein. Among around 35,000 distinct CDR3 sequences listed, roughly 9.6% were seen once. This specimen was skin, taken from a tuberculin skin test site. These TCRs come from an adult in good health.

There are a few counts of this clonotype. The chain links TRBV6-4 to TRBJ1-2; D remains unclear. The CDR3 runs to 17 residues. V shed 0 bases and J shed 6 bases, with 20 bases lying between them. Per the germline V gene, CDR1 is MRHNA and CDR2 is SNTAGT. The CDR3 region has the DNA TGTGCCAGCAGTGACTCGATGGGTTCCTGGAACGTAAATGGCTACACCTTC. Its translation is CASSDSMGSWNVNGYTF.

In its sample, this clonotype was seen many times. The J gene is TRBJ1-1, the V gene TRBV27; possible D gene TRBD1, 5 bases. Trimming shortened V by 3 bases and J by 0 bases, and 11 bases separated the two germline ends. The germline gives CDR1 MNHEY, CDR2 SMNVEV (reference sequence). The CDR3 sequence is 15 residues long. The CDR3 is CASSLSGTMNTEAFF. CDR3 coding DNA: TGTGCCAGCAGTTTGTCGGGGACCATGAACACTGAAGCTTTCTTT.

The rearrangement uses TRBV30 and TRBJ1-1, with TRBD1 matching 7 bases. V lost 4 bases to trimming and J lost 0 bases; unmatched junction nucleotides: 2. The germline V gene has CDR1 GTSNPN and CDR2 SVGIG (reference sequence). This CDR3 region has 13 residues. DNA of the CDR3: TGTGCCTGGAACAGGGGAATGAACACTGAAGCTTTCTTT. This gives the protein CAWNRGMNTEAFF.

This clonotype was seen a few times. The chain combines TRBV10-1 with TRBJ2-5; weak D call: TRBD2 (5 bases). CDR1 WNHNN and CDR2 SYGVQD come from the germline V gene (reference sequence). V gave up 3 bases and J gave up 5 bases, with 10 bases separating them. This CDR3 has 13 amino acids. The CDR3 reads CASSDQRRETQYF. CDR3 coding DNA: TGCGCCAGCAGTGACCAGCGGCGGGAGACCCAGTACTTC.

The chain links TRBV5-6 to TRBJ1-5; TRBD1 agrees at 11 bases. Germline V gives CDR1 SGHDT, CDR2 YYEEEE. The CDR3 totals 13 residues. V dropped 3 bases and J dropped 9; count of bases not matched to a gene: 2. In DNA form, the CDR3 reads TGTGCCAGCAGCTGGGACAGGGGGTCGCCCCAGCATTTT. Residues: CASSWDRGSPQHF.

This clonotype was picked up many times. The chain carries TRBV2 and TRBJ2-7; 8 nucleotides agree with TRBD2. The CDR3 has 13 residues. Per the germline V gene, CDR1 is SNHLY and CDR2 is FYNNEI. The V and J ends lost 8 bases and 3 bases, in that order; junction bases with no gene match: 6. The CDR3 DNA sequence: TGTGCCAGCGTACCGGGAGGGCTCTACGAGCAGTACTTC. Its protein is CASVPGGLYEQYF.

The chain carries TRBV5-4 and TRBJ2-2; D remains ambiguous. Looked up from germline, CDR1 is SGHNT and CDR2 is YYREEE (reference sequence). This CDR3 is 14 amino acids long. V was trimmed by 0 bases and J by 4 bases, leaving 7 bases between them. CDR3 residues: CASSLVDSTGELFF. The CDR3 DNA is TGTGCCAGCAGCTTGGTAGATTCCACCGGGGAGCTGTTTTTT.

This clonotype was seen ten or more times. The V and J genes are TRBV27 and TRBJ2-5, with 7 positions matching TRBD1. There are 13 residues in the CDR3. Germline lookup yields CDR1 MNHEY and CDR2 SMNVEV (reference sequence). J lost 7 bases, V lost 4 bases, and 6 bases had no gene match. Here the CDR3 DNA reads TGTGCCAGCAGTTCCGACAGGGTGAGGACCCAGTACTTC. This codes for CASSSDRVRTQYF.

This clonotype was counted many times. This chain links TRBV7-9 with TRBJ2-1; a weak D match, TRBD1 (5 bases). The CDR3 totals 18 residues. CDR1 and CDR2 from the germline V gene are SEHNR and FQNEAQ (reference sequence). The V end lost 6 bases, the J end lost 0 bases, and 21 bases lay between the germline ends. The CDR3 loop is CASSPGFPTGVSYNEQFF. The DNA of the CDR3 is TGTGCCAGCAGTCCAGGGTTCCCTACAGGAGTCTCCTACAATGAGCAGTTCTTC.

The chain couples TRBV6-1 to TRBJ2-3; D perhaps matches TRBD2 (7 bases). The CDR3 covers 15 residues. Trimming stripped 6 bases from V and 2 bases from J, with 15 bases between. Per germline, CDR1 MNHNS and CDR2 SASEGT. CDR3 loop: CASRRGGGLTDTQYF. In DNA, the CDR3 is TGTGCCAGCAGGAGAGGGGGGGGTCTCACAGATACGCAGTATTTT.

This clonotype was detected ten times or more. This CDR3 is CASSQAGHNEKLFF. Here the CDR3 DNA reads TGTGCCAGCAGCCAAGCGGGACATAATGAAAAACTGTTTTTT. This sequence joins TRBV4-2 and TRBJ1-4, with a tentative D call TRBD1 (6 bases). V lost 1 base to trimming and J lost 4 bases, with 7 bases between them. The CDR3 is 14 residues long. Looked up from germline, CDR1 is LGHNA and CDR2 is YNFKEQ.

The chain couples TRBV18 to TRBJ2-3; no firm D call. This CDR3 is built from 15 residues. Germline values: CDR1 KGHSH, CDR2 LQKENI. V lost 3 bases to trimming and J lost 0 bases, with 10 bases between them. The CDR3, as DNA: TGTGCCAGCTCACCGCAGCAGCCTAGCACAGATACGCAGTATTTT. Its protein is CASSPQQPSTDTQYF. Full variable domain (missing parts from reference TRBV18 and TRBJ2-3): NAGVMQNPRHLVRRRGQEARLRCSPMKGHSHVYWYRQLPEEGLKFMVYLQKENIIDESGMPKERFSAEFPKEGPSILRIQQVVRGDSAAYFCASSPQQPSTDTQYFGPGTRLTVL.

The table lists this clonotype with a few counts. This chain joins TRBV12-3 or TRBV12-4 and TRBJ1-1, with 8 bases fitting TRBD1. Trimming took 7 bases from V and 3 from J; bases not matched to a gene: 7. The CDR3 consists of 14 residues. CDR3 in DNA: TGTGCCAGCACCCTACAGGGGGGGGACACTGAAGCTTTCTTT. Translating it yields CASTLQGGDTEAFF.

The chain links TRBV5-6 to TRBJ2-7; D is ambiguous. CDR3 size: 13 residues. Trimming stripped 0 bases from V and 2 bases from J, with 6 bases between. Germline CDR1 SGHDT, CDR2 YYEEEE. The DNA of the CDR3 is TGTGCCAGCAGCTTGGTACAGACCTACGAGCAGTACTTC. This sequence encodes CASSLVQTYEQYF.

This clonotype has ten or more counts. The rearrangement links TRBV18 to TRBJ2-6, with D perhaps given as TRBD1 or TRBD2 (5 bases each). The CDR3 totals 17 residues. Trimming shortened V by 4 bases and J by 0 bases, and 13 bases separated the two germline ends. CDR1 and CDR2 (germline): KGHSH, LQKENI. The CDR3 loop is CASSRGVLSSGANVLTF. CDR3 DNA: TGTGCCAGCTCACGAGGGGTTTTGAGCTCTGGGGCCAACGTCCTGACTTTC. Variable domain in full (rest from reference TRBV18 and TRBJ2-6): NAGVMQNPRHLVRRRGQEARLRCSPMKGHSHVYWYRQLPEEGLKFMVYLQKENIIDESGMPKERFSAEFPKEGPSILRIQQVVRGDSAAYFCASSRGVLSSGANVLTFGAGSRLTVL.

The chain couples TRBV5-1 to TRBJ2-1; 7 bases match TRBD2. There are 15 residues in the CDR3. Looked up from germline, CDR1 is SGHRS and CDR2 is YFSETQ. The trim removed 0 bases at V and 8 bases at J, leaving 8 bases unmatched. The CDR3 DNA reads TGCGCCAGCAGCTTGGAATGGGACTACCCCCATGAGCAGTTCTTC. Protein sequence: CASSLEWDYPHEQFF.

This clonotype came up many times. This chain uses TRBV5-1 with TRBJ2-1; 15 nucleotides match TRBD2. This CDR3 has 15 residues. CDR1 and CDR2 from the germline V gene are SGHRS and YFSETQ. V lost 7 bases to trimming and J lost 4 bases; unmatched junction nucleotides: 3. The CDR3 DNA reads TGCGCCAGCTCGGGACTAGCGGGGGGTTACAATGAGCAGTTCTTC. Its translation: CASSGLAGGYNEQFF. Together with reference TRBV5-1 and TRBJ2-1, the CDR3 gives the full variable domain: KAGVTQTPRYLIKTRGQQVTLSCSPISGHRSVSWYQQTPGQGLQFLFEYFSETQRNKGNFPGRFSGRQFSNSRSEMNVSTLELGDSALYLCASSGLAGGYNEQFFGPGTRLTVL.

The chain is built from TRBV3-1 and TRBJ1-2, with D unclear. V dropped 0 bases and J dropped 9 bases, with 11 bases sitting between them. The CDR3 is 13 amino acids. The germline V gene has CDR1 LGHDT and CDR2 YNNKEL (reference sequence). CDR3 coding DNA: TGTGCCAGCAGCCAAGAAGGGCCGGGTCGCTACACCTTC. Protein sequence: CASSQEGPGRYTF.

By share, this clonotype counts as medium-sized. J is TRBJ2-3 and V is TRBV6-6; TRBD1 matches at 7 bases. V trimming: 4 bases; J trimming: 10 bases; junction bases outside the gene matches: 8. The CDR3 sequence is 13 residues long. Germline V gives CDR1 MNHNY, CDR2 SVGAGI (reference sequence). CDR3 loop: CASSSRQGPAQYF. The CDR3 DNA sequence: TGTGCCAGCAGTTCTCGACAGGGTCCCGCGCAGTATTTT.

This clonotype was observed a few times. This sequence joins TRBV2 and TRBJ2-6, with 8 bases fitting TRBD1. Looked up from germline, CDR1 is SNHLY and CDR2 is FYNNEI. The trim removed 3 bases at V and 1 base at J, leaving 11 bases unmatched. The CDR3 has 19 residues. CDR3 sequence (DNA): TGTGCCAGCAGTGACGCGAAGGGACAGGAATATTCTGGGGCCAACGTCCTGACTTTC. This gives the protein CASSDAKGQEYSGANVLTF. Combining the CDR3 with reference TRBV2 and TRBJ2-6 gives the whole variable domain EPEVTQTPSHQVTQMGQEVILRCVPISNHLYFYWYRQILGQKVEFLVSFYNNEISEKSEIFDDQFSVERPDGSNFTLKIRSTKLEDSAMYFCASSDAKGQEYSGANVLTFGAGSRLTVL.

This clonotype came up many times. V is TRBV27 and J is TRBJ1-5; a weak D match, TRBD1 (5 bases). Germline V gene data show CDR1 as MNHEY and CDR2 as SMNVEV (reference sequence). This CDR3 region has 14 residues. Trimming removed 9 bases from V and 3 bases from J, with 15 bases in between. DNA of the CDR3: TGTGCCAGTTGGGGACGGAAAATCAATCAGCCCCAGCATTTT. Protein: CASWGRKINQPQHF.